The subject of this entry is one TCR beta chain. The antigen is not known. This specimen comes from a study of T-cell reconstitution after alpha-beta-depleted transplantation in children. This CDR3 has 15 residues. The V and J ends lost 0 bases and 8 bases, in that order; junction bases with no gene match: 4. The V gene's germline CDR1 is SEHNR and CDR2 FQNEAQ (reference sequence). Findings and limits, study-wide: Diversity and T-cell counts at one year after transplant derived mostly from new T cells. Some patients' high day-60 TCRbeta diversity was traced to surviving recipient T cells and thymic progenitors. Several hundred expanded graft clones reportedly gave rise to the alpha-beta T cells present about two months after transplant.

A library of TCRbeta sequences, prepared with unique molecular identifiers, was generated. MiXCR, applied by TCRdb to the PCR reads, yields one record per CDR3 protein. The sample includes 250,000 to 400,000 distinct CDR3 sequences, over 20% of them seen just once. Specimen: PBMCs, mostly from graft donor cells, collected 180 days after TCRalphabeta/CD19-depleted stem cell transplant. This TCR was recovered from a male patient aged 5 to 17 who had a stem cell transplant for acute lymphoblastic leukemia, so the T cells may come from the graft donor. The V call is TRBV7-9, the J call TRBJ2-1, with 10 bases that match TRBD2. The DNA for the CDR3 is TGTGCCAGCAGCTTAGCAGCGGGAGGGTTGGATGAGCAGTTCTTC. It codes for CASSLAAGGLDEQFF.